The next 31 T cell receptor beta chains were all read from a single sample in a study of CD8 T cells in Susac syndrome. An input of about 0.45 to 1 ug of RNA was subjected to reverse transcription using random hexamers. MiXCR, run by TCRdb on the immunoSEQ multiplex PCR reads, gives a single entry per CDR3 protein. The sample lists 200,000 or so distinct CDR3 sequences, under 97% seen once, with more than 0.09% in the top ten. Material: CD4+ T cells from PBMCs. The origin of the receptors is a human donor with multiple sclerosis.

V usage is TRBV15 and J usage is TRBJ1-1; 12 bases fit TRBD1. The germline V gene encodes CDR1 LNHNV and CDR2 YYDKDF (reference sequence). V lost 2 bases and J lost 7; bases outside the gene matches: 5. The CDR3 covers 15 residues. The CDR3 loop reads CATSRPGTGGGEAFF. The CDR3 coding sequence is TGTGCCACCAGCAGACCCGGGACAGGGGGCGGTGAAGCTTTCTTT.

This chain links TRBV3-1 with TRBJ2-5; TRBD2 matches at 9 bases. With 3 bases clipped from V and 2 bases from J, the junction kept 1 base outside the gene matches. The CDR3 loop spans 14 amino acids. Germline V gene data show CDR1 as LGHDT and CDR2 as YNNKEL (reference sequence). CDR3 in DNA: TGTGCCAGCAGCCAGACTAGCGGACAAGAGACCCAGTACTTC. Protein sequence: CASSQTSGQETQYF.

The rearrangement joins TRBV29-1 to TRBJ2-5, with no clear D. With 3 bases removed from V and 4 bases from J, the gap between germline ends came to 12 bases. The CDR3 totals 13 residues. The germline CDR1 and CDR2 sequences are SQVTM and ANQGSEA. The CDR3 DNA reads TGCAGCGTTGACACGGCTATAGGAGAGACCCAGTACTTC. This encodes CSVDTAIGETQYF.

V gene TRBV19 combines with J gene TRBJ1-5; the D gene is possibly TRBD1 (5 bases). V was cut by 7 bases and J by 2 bases, with 15 bases left in between. The V gene's germline CDR1 is LNHDA and CDR2 SQIVND (reference sequence). This CDR3 has 15 residues. The CDR3 spells CASTALGDRNQPQHF. CDR3 bases: TGTGCCAGTACGGCCCTTGGGGACCGCAATCAGCCCCAGCATTTT.

J is TRBJ2-5 and V is TRBV27, with 7 bases fitting TRBD1. CDR3 length equals 14 residues. Trimming took 5 bases from V and 12 from J; bases not matched to a gene: 15. Per the germline V gene, CDR1 is MNHEY and CDR2 is SMNVEV (reference sequence). In DNA form, the CDR3 reads TGTGCCAGCAGTCCATCATATGCCGGGACAGAGGAGTACTTC. Protein sequence: CASSPSYAGTEEYF.

This clonotype is a singleton in its sample. The chain combines TRBV5-1 with TRBJ2-7; D is ambiguous. The germline V gene has CDR1 SGHRS and CDR2 YFSETQ. Deletions cut 1 base from V and 3 bases from J, with 8 bases between. The CDR3 is 13 residues long. The CDR3 DNA reads as TGCGCCAGCAGCTTGATCGGTAACTACGAGCAGTACTTC. Amino acids: CASSLIGNYEQYF.

The genes are TRBV30 and TRBJ1-1; D not certain. Looked up from germline, CDR1 is GTSNPN and CDR2 is SVGIG (reference sequence). This CDR3 has 14 residues. Deletions cut 1 base from V and 5 bases from J, with 14 bases between. The CDR3 here is CAWSGALGITEAFF. The DNA of the CDR3 is TGTGCCTGGAGTGGCGCCCTAGGGATTACTGAAGCTTTCTTT.

The chain joins TRBV6-5 to TRBJ2-3; 8 positions agree with TRBD2. Trimming removed 4 bases from V and 5 bases from J; junction bases left unmatched: 11. The CDR3 contains 16 residues. CDR1 and CDR2 from the germline V gene are MNHEY and SVGAGI. Written as DNA, the CDR3 is TGTGCCAGCAGTTCCCCGATGGCGGGGGGAGGAGATACGCAGTATTTT. Translating gives CASSSPMAGGGDTQYF.

The V call is TRBV29-1, the J call TRBJ2-7; 8 nucleotides line up with TRBD1. Germline values: CDR1 SQVTM, CDR2 ANQGSEA. The CDR3 loop spans 14 amino acids. The ends lost 5 bases at V and 3 bases at J; junction bases unmatched: 9. The CDR3 nucleotides read TGCAGCGTTTTAACGTCCGGACAGGGCTACGAGCAGTACTTC. Protein sequence: CSVLTSGQGYEQYF.

The rearrangement joins TRBV20-1 to TRBJ2-3; D unclear. Germline V lookup: CDR1 DFQATT, CDR2 SNEGSKA (reference sequence). Trimming left V 6 bases short and J 4 bases short, with 14 bases between. The CDR3 extends over 13 amino acids. The CDR3 reads CSADTTFADTQYF. CDR3 nucleotide sequence: TGCAGTGCCGATACGACCTTCGCAGATACGCAGTATTTT.

V gene TRBV7-8 combines with J gene TRBJ2-3; D may correspond to TRBD1 or TRBD2 (5 bases each). Trimming cost V 6 bases and J 8 bases, with 6 bases left between them. Germline lookup yields CDR1 SGHVS and CDR2 FQNEAQ. There are 10 residues in the CDR3. CDR3 nucleotide sequence: TGTGCCAGCAGTGGGGGTACGCAGTATTTT. Translating it yields CASSGGTQYF.

CDR3 residues: CASSPRENTGELFF. CDR3 in DNA: TGTGCCAGCTCACCGAGAGAGAACACCGGGGAGCTGTTTTTT. The chain links TRBV18 to TRBJ2-2; D ambiguous. Trimming pared 3 bases from V and 1 base from J, leaving 6 bases between. The germline V gene has CDR1 KGHSH and CDR2 LQKENI. This CDR3 spans 14 amino acids.

The chain is built from TRBV12-5 and TRBJ2-7; weak D call: TRBD1 (6 bases). V lost 5 bases and J 7 bases, leaving 15 bases between the germline ends. There are 13 residues in the CDR3. Germline CDR1 is LGHNT and CDR2 is FRNRAP. This CDR3 is CASGTGISGEQYF. The CDR3 coding sequence is TGTGCTAGTGGTACAGGGATCTCGGGAGAGCAGTACTTC.

This rearrangement joins TRBV28 to TRBJ2-7; D is possibly TRBD1 or TRBD2 (5 bases each). V lost 5 bases and J 0 bases, leaving 17 bases between the germline ends. The CDR3 sequence is 16 residues long. CDR1 and CDR2 from the germline V gene are MDHEN and SYDVKM. The CDR3 region has the DNA TGTGCCAGCAGTCCAACCGGGGCTTTGAGCTCCTACGAGCAGTACTTC. This codes for CASSPTGALSSYEQYF.

V is TRBV6-1 and J is TRBJ1-6, with D perhaps TRBD1 (6 bases). V was shortened by 5 bases and J by 0 bases, with 14 bases between the two germline ends. Germline loops: CDR1 MNHNS, CDR2 SASEGT. The CDR3 length is 17 residues. The CDR3, as DNA: TGTGCCAGCAGTCCAATGCAGGGGAGCTCCTATAATTCACCCCTCCACTTT. Encoded protein: CASSPMQGSSYNSPLHF.

This chain uses TRBV6-6 with TRBJ2-3; 9 positions agree with TRBD2. The CDR3 spans 15 residues. CDR1 MNHNY and CDR2 SVGAGI come from the germline V gene (reference sequence). Losses at the gene ends were 11 bases for V and 4 bases for J; bases not matched to a gene: 13. Here the CDR3 reads CASTSTGGGADTQYF. CDR3 sequence (DNA): TGTGCCTCGACAAGTACAGGCGGGGGGGCAGATACGCAGTATTTT.

V gene TRBV7-3 combines with J gene TRBJ2-3, with D hard to call. This CDR3 is 13 amino acids long. V was cut by 5 bases and J by 3 bases, with 9 bases left in between. Germline-derived CDR1 and CDR2 are SGHTA and FQGTGA. Here the CDR3 DNA reads TGTGCCAGCAGCCTCAACCCGACAGATACGCAGTATTTT. Residues: CASSLNPTDTQYF.

Here the CDR3 reads CSAGQTERNTIYF. DNA for the CDR3: TGCAGTGCTGGCCAGACAGAGAGAAACACCATATATTTT. The chain links TRBV20-1 to TRBJ1-3; tentative D call: TRBD1 (5 bases). Trimming shortened V by 5 bases and J by 5 bases, and 13 bases separated the two germline ends. Germline V gene sequence: CDR1 DFQATT, CDR2 SNEGSKA (reference sequence). This CDR3 region has 13 residues.

The chain couples TRBV10-3 to TRBJ2-5; possible D gene TRBD2, 6 bases. Trimming pared 10 bases from V and 0 bases from J, leaving 21 bases between. The CDR3 is made up of 16 amino acids. CDR1 is ENHRY and CDR2 is SYGVKD in the germline V gene. The DNA for the CDR3 is TGTGCCACTCGGGGAATCAGCGGGCTAAACCAAGAGACCCAGTACTTC. Amino acids: CATRGISGLNQETQYF.

This chain joins TRBV6-1 and TRBJ1-5, with D maybe TRBD1 (5 bases). The CDR3 has 13 amino acids. Germline V gene sequence: CDR1 MNHNS, CDR2 SASEGT. V lost 8 bases to trimming and J lost 1 base, with 9 bases between them. CDR3 loop: CASETVSNQPQHF. DNA for the CDR3: TGTGCCAGCGAGACAGTGAGCAATCAGCCCCAGCATTTT.

The CDR3: CASSQVGHDNEQFF. CDR3 coding DNA: TGTGCCAGCAGCCAAGTCGGACACGACAATGAGCAGTTCTTC. The V call is TRBV14, the J call TRBJ2-1; a weak D match, TRBD1 (5 bases). Germline V gene data show CDR1 as SGHDN and CDR2 as FVKESK. The CDR3 spans 14 residues. V shed 1 base and J shed 5 bases, with 9 bases lying between them.

The chain joins TRBV3-1 to TRBJ2-7; the match to TRBD1 covers 9 bases. Trimming removed 4 bases from V and 0 bases from J; junction bases left unmatched: 4. The CDR3 has 15 amino acids. The germline V gene encodes CDR1 LGHDT and CDR2 YNNKEL (reference sequence). The CDR3 protein is CASSLRTGASYEQYF. DNA for the CDR3: TGTGCCAGCAGCCTTAGGACAGGGGCCTCCTACGAGCAGTACTTC.

This clonotype was found once. This chain connects TRBV28 to TRBJ1-6; D uncertain. This CDR3 contains 13 residues. The V gene's germline CDR1 is MDHEN and CDR2 SYDVKM. V lost 7 bases and J lost 9, with 13 bases in between. DNA for the CDR3: TGTGCCAGCATCCGGGCCGTAGGTTCACCCCTCCACTTT. It yields the protein CASIRAVGSPLHF.

The CDR3 region has the DNA TGTGCCACCAGCAGAGATGCAGGGCACGATGAGCAGTTCTTC. Protein sequence: CATSRDAGHDEQFF. The V gene is TRBV15, the J gene TRBJ2-1, with D tentatively TRBD1 (5 bases). The CDR3 sequence is 14 residues long. The ends were cut back, 0 bases at V and 8 bases at J, with 11 bases in the middle. Germline loops: CDR1 LNHNV, CDR2 YYDKDF (reference sequence).

The gene calls are TRBV4-3 and TRBJ1-1; no reliable D call. CDR3 length: 13 amino acids. Germline CDR1 and CDR2: LGHNA and YSLEER. Trimming took off 2 bases at V and 6 bases at J, with 10 bases between the two ends. The CDR3 reads CASSQFSLSEAFF. The CDR3, as DNA: TGCGCCAGCAGCCAATTTAGTCTATCTGAAGCTTTCTTT.

The CDR3 DNA sequence: TGCAGCGCCGGGGACAGGGAGAACACTGAAGCTTTCTTT. Residues: CSAGDRENTEAFF. The V gene is TRBV29-1, the J gene TRBJ1-1, with TRBD1 matching over 9 bases. V lost 7 bases to trimming and J lost 1 base; unmatched junction nucleotides: 4. This CDR3 region has 13 residues. The germline V gene has CDR1 SQVTM and CDR2 ANQGSEA.

This chain uses TRBV6-2 or TRBV6-3 with TRBJ2-7; D is uncertain. Per germline, CDR1 MNHEY and CDR2 SVGEGT. Deletions cut 1 base from V and 2 bases from J, with 3 bases between. CDR3 size: 12 residues. As DNA, the CDR3 is TGTGCCAGCAGTTACTTCACCTACGAGCAGTACTTC. It specifies CASSYFTYEQYF.

The V and J genes are TRBV12-3 or TRBV12-4 and TRBJ2-3, with D tentatively TRBD2 (6 bases). V lost 4 bases to trimming and J lost 6 bases, with 11 bases between them. There are 13 residues in the CDR3. This CDR3 reads CASSSVGGDTQYF. In DNA form, the CDR3 reads TGTGCCAGCAGTTCCGTGGGGGGTGATACGCAGTATTTT.

The chain uses TRBV5-1 and TRBJ1-1; no firm D call. The germline V gene has CDR1 SGHRS and CDR2 YFSETQ. Deletions cut 0 bases from V and 0 bases from J, with 6 bases between. This CDR3 spans 14 amino acids. The CDR3 DNA reads TGCGCCAGCAGCTTGGCCGCGGTGAACACTGAAGCTTTCTTT. The encoded protein is CASSLAAVNTEAFF.

This chain's CDR3 is CASSLAAGKIGYGYTF. In DNA, the CDR3 is TGTGCCAGCAGCTTAGCGGCAGGGAAAATTGGGTATGGCTACACCTTC. The genes are TRBV7-9 and TRBJ1-2; possible D gene TRBD1, 5 bases. The germline V gene encodes CDR1 SEHNR and CDR2 FQNEAQ (reference sequence). The CDR3 length is 16 residues. Between the trimmed V and J ends, which lost 0 bases and 5 bases, there was a span of 16 bases. Based on the CDR3 plus reference TRBV7-9 and TRBJ1-2, the full variable domain is DTGVSQNPRHKITKRGQNVTFRCDPISEHNRLYWYRQTLGQGPEFLTYFQNEAQLEKSRLLSDRFSAERPKGSFSTLEIQRTEQGDSAMYLCASSLAAGKIGYGYTFGSGTRLTVV.

The genes are TRBV29-1 and TRBJ1-1; the D gene is possibly TRBD1 (5 bases). Germline CDR1 reads SQVTM; CDR2 reads ANQGSEA. V lost 6 bases and J lost 1, with 9 bases in between. The CDR3 spans 12 residues. The CDR3 DNA reads TGCAGCGTGCGTGGGGGGAACACTGAAGCTTTCTTT. Residues: CSVRGGNTEAFF.